This T cell receptor beta chain derives from a study of CD4 T cells in relation to SARS-CoV-2 and coronaviruses. Overall study context: TCR beta CDR3s were sequenced after roughly ten-day antigen culture of PBMCs. Findings and caveats of the study: No donor gave both pre-pandemic and post-infection samples. About 65% of donors had memory CD4+ clonotypes crossrecognizing SARS-CoV-2 and common cold coronavirus spike.

In regard to this clone: Its antigen is not known.

TCRdb's copy holds only in-frame clones and misses some; the assay was immunoSEQ multiplex PCR. The table includes roughly 21,000 clones, about four fifths detected once. Before the COVID-19 pandemic, during about 2011-2019, CD4+ T cells were taken from unexposed donors. CD4+ T cells were isolated from the cells after more than nine days of culture. Cultures received half-medium IL-2 refreshes on days 3 and 7. V shed 4 bases and J 4 bases; nucleotides not matched to a gene: 3. This CDR3 has 15 residues. The germline V gene has CDR1 SGHVS and CDR2 FNYEAQ. What was sequenced was CD4+ T cells from PBMCs, cultured in vitro. This TCR was sampled from a human donor in good health. This sequence joins TRBV7-6 and TRBJ2-1, with 11 bases aligning to TRBD2. The CDR3 DNA reads as TGTGCCAGCAGCTCCGGGACTAGCGGATACAATGAGCAGTTCTTC. As protein: CASSSGTSGYNEQFF. The whole variable domain, remainder taken from reference TRBV7-6 and TRBJ2-1, is GAGVSQSPRYKVTKRGQDVALRCDPISGHVSLYWYRQALGQGPEFLTYFNYEAQQDKSGLPNDRFSAERPEGSISTLTIQRTEQRDSAMYRCASSSGTSGYNEQFFGPGTRLTVL.